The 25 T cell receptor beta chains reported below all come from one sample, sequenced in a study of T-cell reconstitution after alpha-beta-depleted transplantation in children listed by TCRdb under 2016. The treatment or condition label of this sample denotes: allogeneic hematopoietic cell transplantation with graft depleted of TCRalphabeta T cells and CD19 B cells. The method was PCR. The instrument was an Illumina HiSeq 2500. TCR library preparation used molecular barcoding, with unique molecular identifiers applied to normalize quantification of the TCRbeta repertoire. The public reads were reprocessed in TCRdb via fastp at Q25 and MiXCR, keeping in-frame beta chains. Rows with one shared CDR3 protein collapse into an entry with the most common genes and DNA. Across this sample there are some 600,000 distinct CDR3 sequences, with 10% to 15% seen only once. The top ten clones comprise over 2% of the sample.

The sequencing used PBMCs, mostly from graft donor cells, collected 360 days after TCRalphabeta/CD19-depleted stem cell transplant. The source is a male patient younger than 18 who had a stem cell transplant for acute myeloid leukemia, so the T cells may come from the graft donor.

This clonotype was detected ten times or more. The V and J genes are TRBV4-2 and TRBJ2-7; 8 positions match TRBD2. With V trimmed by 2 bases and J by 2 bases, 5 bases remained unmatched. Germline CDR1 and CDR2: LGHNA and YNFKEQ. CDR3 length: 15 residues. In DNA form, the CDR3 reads TGTGCCAGCAGCCAAATCGATAGCGGGGCCTACGAGCAGTACTTC. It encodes CASSQIDSGAYEQYF.

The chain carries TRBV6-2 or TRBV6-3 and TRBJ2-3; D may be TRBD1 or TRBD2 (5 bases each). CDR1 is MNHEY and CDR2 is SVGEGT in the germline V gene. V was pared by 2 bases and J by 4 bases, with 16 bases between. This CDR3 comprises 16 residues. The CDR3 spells CASSYGGTRRADTQYF. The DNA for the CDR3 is TGTGCCAGCAGTTACGGTGGGACCCGGCGAGCAGATACGCAGTATTTT.

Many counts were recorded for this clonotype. The CDR3 loop reads CASSPTGHEQYF. The DNA of the CDR3 is TGTGCCAGCAGCCCGACAGGGCACGAGCAGTACTTC. The rearrangement uses TRBV12-3 or TRBV12-4 and TRBJ2-7; the match to TRBD1 covers 7 bases. The V and J ends lost 6 bases and 5 bases, in that order; junction bases with no gene match: 4. The CDR3 loop spans 12 amino acids.

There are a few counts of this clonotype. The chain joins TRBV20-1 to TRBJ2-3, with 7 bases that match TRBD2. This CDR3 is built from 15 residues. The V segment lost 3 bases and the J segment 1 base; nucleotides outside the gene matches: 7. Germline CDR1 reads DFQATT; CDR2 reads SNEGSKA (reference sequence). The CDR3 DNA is TGCAGTGCTAGTAAAGCGGGGAGGGGCACAGATACGCAGTATTTT. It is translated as CSASKAGRGTDTQYF.

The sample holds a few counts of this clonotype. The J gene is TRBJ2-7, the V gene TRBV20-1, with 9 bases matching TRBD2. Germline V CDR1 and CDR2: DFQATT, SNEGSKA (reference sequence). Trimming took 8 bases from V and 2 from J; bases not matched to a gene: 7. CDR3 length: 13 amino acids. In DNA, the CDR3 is TGCAGTTTCTCGACTAGCGGAACCTACGAGCAGTACTTC. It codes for CSFSTSGTYEQYF.

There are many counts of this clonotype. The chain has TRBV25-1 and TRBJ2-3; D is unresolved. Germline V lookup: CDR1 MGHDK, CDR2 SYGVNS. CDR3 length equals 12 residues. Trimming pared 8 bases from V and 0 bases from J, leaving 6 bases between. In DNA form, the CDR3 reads TGTGCCAGCGGACCTAGCACAGATACGCAGTATTTT. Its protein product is CASGPSTDTQYF.

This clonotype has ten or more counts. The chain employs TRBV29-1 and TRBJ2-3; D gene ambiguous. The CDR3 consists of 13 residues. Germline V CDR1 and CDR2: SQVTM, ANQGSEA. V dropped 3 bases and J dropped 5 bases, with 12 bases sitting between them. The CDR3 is CSVDSGLQDTQYF. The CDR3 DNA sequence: TGCAGCGTTGATTCCGGCCTACAAGATACGCAGTATTTT.

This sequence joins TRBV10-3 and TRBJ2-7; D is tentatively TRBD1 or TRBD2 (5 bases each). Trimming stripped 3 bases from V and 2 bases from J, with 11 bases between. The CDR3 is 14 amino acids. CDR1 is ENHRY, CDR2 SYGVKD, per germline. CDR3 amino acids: CAISERDRAYEQYF. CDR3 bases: TGTGCCATCAGTGAAAGGGACCGCGCCTACGAGCAGTACTTC.

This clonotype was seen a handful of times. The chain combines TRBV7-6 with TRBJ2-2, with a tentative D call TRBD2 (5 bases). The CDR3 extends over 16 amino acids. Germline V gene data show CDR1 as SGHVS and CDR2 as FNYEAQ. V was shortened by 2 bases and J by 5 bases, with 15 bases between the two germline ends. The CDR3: CASSLKADPATGELFF. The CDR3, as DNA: TGTGCCAGCAGCTTAAAAGCGGACCCGGCAACCGGGGAGCTGTTTTTT.

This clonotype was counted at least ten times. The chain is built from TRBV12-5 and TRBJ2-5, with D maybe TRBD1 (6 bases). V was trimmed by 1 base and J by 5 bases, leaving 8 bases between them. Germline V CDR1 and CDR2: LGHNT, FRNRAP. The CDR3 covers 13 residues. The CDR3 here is CASGLGGPETQYF. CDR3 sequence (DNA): TGTGCTAGTGGTTTGGGGGGGCCGGAGACCCAGTACTTC.

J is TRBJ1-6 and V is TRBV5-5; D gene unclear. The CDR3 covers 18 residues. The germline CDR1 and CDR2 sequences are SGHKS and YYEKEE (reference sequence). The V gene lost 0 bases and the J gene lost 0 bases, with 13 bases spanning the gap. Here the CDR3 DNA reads TGTGCCAGCAGCTTGGCCGGACCGCTGAGCTCCTATAATTCACCCCTCCACTTT. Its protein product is CASSLAGPLSSYNSPLHF.

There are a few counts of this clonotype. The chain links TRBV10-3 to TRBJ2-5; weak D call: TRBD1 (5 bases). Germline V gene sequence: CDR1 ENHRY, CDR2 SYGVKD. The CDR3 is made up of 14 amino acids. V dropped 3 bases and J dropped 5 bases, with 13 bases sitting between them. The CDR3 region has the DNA TGTGCCATCAGTGATGGCAGGGCAGGGGAGACCCAGTACTTC. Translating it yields CAISDGRAGETQYF.

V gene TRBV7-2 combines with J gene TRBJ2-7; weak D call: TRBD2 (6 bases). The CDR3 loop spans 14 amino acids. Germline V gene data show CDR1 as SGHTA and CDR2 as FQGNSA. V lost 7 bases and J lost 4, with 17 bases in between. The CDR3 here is CASTRSGGEYEQYF. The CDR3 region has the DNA TGTGCCAGCACCCGGTCCGGGGGAGAGTACGAGCAGTACTTC.

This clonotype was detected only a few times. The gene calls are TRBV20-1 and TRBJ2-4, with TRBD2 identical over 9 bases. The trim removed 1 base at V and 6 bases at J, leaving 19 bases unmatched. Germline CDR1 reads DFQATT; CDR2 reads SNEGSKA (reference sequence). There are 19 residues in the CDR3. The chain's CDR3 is CSARGRWREGAIHLNIQYF. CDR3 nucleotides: TGCAGTGCTAGAGGAAGGTGGCGGGAGGGGGCGATACACCTAAACATTCAGTACTTC.

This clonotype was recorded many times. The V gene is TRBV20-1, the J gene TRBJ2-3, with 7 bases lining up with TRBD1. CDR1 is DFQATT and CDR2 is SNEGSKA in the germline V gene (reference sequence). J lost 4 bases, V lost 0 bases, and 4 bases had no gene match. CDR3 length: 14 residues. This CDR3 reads CSARDGQGADTQYF. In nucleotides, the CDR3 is TGCAGTGCTAGAGATGGGCAGGGGGCAGATACGCAGTATTTT.

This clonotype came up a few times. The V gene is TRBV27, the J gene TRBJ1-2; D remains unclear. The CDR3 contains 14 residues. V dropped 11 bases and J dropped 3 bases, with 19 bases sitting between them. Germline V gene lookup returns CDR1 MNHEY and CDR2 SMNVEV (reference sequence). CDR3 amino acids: CAGRAGEGYYGYTF. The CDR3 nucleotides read TGTGCCGGGAGAGCAGGAGAGGGATACTATGGCTACACCTTC.

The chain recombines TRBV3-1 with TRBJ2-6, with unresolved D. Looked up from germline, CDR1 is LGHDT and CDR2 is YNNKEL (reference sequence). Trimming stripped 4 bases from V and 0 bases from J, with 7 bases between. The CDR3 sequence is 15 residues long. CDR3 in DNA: TGTGCCAGCAGCCGCCGCTCCTCTGGGGCCAACGTCCTGACTTTC. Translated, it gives CASSRRSSGANVLTF.

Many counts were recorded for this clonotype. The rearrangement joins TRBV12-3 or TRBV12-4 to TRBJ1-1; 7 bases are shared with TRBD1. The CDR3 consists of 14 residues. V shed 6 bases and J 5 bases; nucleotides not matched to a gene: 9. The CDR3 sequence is CASSLTGVRTEAFF. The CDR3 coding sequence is TGTGCCAGCAGCCTCACAGGGGTCCGAACTGAAGCTTTCTTT.

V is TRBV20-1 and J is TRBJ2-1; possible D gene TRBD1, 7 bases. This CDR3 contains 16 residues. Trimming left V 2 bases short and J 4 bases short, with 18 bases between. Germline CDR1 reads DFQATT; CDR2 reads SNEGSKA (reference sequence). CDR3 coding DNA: TGCAGTGCTAGAACAGGGGCGGGGAGTTTGTACAATGAGCAGTTCTTC. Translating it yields CSARTGAGSLYNEQFF.

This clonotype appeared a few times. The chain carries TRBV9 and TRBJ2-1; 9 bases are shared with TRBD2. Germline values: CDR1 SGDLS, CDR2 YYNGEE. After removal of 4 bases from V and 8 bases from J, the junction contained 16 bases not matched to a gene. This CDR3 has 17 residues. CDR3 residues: CASSPSPRASGVDEQFF. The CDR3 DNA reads TGTGCCAGCAGCCCCTCCCCTCGGGCTAGCGGGGTGGATGAGCAGTTCTTC.

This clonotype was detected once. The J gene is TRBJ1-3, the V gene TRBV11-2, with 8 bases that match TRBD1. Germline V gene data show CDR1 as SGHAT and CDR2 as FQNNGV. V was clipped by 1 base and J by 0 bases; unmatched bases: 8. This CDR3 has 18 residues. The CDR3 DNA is TGTGCCAGCAGCTTAGTCCCTCCGACAGGGGTCTCTGGAAACACCATATATTTT. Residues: CASSLVPPTGVSGNTIYF. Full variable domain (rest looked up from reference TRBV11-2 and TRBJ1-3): EAGVAQSPRYKIIEKRQSVAFWCNPISGHATLYWYQQILGQGPKLLIQFQNNGVVDDSQLPKDRFSAERLKGVDSTLKIQPAKLEDSAVYLCASSLVPPTGVSGNTIYFGEGSWLTVV.

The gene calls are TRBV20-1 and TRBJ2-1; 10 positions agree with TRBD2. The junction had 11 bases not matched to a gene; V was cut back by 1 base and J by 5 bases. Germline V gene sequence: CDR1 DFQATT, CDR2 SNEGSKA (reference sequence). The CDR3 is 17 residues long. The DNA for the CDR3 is TGCAGTGCTAGAGTTACACTCCTAGCGGGAGTCGACAATGAGCAGTTCTTC. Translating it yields CSARVTLLAGVDNEQFF.

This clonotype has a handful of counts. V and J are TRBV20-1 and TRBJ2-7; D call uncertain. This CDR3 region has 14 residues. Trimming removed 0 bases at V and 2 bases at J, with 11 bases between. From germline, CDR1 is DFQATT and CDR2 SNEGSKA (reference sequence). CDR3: CSARDAGITYEQYF. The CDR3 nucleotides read TGCAGTGCTAGAGATGCTGGCATTACCTACGAGCAGTACTTC.

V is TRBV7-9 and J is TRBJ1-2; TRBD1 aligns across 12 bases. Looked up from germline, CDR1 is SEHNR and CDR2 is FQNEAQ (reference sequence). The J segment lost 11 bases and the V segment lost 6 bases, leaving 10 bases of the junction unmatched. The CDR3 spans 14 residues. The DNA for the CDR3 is TGTGCCAGCAGTTCAGCCGGGACAGGGGGCAAATACACCTTC. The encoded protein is CASSSAGTGGKYTF. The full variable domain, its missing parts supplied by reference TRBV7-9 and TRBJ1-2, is DTGVSQNPRHKITKRGQNVTFRCDPISEHNRLYWYRQTLGQGPEFLTYFQNEAQLEKSRLLSDRFSAERPKGSFSTLEIQRTEQGDSAMYLCASSSAGTGGKYTFGSGTRLTVV.

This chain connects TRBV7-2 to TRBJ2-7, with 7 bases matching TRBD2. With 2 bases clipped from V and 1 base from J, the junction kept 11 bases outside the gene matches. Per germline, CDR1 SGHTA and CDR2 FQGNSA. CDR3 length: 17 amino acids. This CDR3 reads CASSLLSGSGPSYEQYF. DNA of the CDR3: TGTGCCAGCAGCTTACTCTCGGGTAGCGGGCCTTCCTACGAGCAGTACTTC.